The 5 T cell receptor beta chains reported below all come from one sample, sequenced in a study of cytomegalovirus exposure and HLA in healthy donors. This PCR relied on a set of 60 Vbeta primers and 13 Jbeta primers. Using immunoSEQ multiplex PCR, the repertoire was profiled, and TCRdb retains in-frame clones only, with some absent. The sample contains over 150,000 clones, around 80% of which appear only once. Sample: PBMCs. These receptors came from a man younger than 40 in good health and CMV-seropositive.

The chain recombines TRBV11-3 with TRBJ2-4, with a tentative D call TRBD1 (5 bases). The ends were cut back, 0 bases at V and 10 bases at J, with 13 bases in the middle. Germline lookup yields CDR1 SGHNT and CDR2 YENEEA. CDR3 size: 14 residues. The CDR3 reads CASSLDPDSSIQYF. As DNA, the CDR3 is TGTGCCAGCAGCTTAGACCCAGACAGCTCAATTCAGTACTTC.

This clone was observed a few times. V usage is TRBV5-6 and J usage is TRBJ1-6; D possibly corresponds to TRBD1 (6 bases). Germline V CDR1 and CDR2: SGHDT, YYEEEE. This CDR3 has 16 amino acids. Trimming pared 2 bases from V and 1 base from J, leaving 10 bases between. The CDR3: CASSLQGWSYNSPLHF. As DNA, the CDR3 is TGTGCCAGCAGCTTACAGGGATGGTCCTATAATTCACCCCTCCACTTT.

The chain couples TRBV19 to TRBJ2-5, with D hard to call. The CDR3 has 13 residues. Germline CDR1 and CDR2: LNHDA and SQIVND (reference sequence). V was pared by 3 bases and J by 1 base, with 6 bases between. The chain's CDR3 is CASSIQIQETQYF. The CDR3 bases are TGTGCCAGTAGTATTCAGATCCAAGAGACCCAGTACTTC.

The rearrangement links TRBV7-9 to TRBJ2-3, with 9 bases lining up with TRBD2. CDR1 and CDR2 from the germline V gene are SEHNR and FQNEAQ (reference sequence). The V gene end was trimmed by 6 bases and the J gene end by 6 bases; junction bases not matched to a gene: 7. The length of the CDR3 is 14 residues. CDR3 nucleotide sequence: TGTGCCAGCAGTCTAGCGGGACCGGGGGATACGCAGTATTTT. This gives the protein CASSLAGPGDTQYF.

The chain joins TRBV28 to TRBJ2-7; weak D call: TRBD2 (6 bases). The length of the CDR3 is 17 residues. With 0 bases removed from V and 4 bases from J, the gap between germline ends came to 19 bases. Germline-derived CDR1 and CDR2 are MDHEN and SYDVKM. The CDR3 is CASSLWGAGKGRYEQYF. CDR3 in DNA: TGTGCCAGCAGTTTATGGGGTGCGGGAAAGGGTAGATACGAGCAGTACTTC. Full variable domain (remainder filled in from reference TRBV28 and TRBJ2-7): DVKVTQSSRYLVKRTGEKVFLECVQDMDHENMFWYRQDPGLGLRLIYFSYDVKMKEKGDIPEGYSVSREKKERFSLILESASTNQTSMYLCASSLWGAGKGRYEQYFGPGTRLTVT.